This TCR beta chain was retrieved from a study of cytomegalovirus exposure and HLA in healthy donors. The study ran its PCR with 60 Vbeta and 13 Jbeta primers. Only in-frame clones appear in the TCRdb table, and some are missing; sequencing was by immunoSEQ multiplex PCR. In the table there are 150,000 or so clones, 75% to 85% of which are singletons. This TCR derives from a man in his fifties or sixties in good health and CMV-seronegative. The sample was PBMCs.

The CDR3 is CASNKQGFPNYGYTF. Written as DNA, the CDR3 is TGTGCCAGCAACAAACAGGGATTCCCTAACTATGGCTACACCTTC. This sequence joins TRBV5-4 and TRBJ1-2; D perhaps matches TRBD1 (6 bases). The CDR3 has 15 residues. V lost 6 bases, J lost 0 bases, and 15 bases lay in between. The germline V gene has CDR1 SGHNT and CDR2 YYREEE (reference sequence). Full variable domain (outside the CDR3, taken from reference TRBV5-4 and TRBJ1-2): ETGVTQSPTHLIKTRGQQVTLRCSSQSGHNTVSWYQQALGQGPQFIFQYYREEENGRGNFPPRFSGLQFPNYSSELNVNALELDDSALYLCASNKQGFPNYGYTFGSGTRLTVV.